Many counts were recorded for the clone carrying this TCR beta chain. This sample is drawn from a study of response to subunit inactivated influenza vaccine. This CDR3 region has 11 residues. In germline, CDR1 is ENHRY, CDR2 SYGVKD. Trimming took off 8 bases at V and 4 bases at J, with 8 bases between the two ends. TCRdb used MiXCR to reprocess the RT-PCR reads, holding one entry per CDR3 protein. The sample lists hundreds of thousands of distinct CDR3 sequences; 12% to 15% were seen once. This sequence was found in a man over 45 who received an inactivated influenza vaccine. The chain recombines TRBV10-3 with TRBJ2-5, with TRBD1 as a possible D gene (6 bases). The specimen was PBMCs from blood, collected 14 to 15 days before vaccination. The CDR3 nucleotides read TGTGCCATCGGGGGCGGAGAGACCCAGTACTTC. Its protein product is CAIGGGETQYF.